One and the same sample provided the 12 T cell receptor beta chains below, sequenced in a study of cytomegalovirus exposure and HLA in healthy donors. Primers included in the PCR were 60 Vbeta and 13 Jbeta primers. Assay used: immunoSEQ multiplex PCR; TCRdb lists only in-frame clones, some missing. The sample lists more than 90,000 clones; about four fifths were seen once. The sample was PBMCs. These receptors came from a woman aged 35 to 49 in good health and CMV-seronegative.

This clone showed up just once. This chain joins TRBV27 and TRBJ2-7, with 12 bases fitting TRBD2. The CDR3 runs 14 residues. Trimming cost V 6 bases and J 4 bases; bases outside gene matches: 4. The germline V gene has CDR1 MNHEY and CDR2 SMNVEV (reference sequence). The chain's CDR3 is CASRALAGGYEQYF. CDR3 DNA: TGTGCCAGCAGAGCACTAGCGGGGGGATACGAGCAGTACTTC.

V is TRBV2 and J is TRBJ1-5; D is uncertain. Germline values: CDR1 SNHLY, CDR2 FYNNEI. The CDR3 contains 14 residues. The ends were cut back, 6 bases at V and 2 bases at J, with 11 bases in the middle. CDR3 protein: CASSSDMRNQPQHF. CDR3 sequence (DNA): TGTGCCAGCAGCTCAGACATGCGCAATCAGCCCCAGCATTTT.

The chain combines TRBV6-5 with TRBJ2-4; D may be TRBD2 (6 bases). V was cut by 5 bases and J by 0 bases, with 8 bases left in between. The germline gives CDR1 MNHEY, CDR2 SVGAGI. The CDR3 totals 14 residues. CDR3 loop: CASSAGSAKNIQYF. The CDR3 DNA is TGTGCCAGCAGTGCGGGGTCAGCCAAAAACATTCAGTACTTC.

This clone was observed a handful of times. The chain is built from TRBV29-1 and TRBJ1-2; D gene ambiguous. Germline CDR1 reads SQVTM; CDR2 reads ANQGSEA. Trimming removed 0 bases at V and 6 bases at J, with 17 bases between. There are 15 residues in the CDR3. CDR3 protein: CSVEEAGLRGHGYTF. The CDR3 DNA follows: TGCAGCGTTGAAGAGGCGGGCTTACGCGGGCATGGCTACACCTTC.

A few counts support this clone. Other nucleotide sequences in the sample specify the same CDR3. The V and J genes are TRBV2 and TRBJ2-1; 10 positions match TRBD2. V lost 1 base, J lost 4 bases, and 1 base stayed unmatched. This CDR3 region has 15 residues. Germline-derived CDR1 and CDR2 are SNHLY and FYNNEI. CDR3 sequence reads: CASSEGLAGYNEQFF. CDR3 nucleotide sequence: TGTGCCAGCAGTGAAGGACTAGCGGGTTACAATGAGCAGTTCTTC.

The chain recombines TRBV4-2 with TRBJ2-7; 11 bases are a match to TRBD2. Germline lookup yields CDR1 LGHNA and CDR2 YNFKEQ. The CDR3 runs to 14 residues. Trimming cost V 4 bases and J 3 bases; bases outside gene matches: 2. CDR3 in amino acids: CASSPGLAGYEQYF. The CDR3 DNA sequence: TGTGCCAGCAGCCCCGGACTAGCGGGCTACGAGCAGTACTTC.

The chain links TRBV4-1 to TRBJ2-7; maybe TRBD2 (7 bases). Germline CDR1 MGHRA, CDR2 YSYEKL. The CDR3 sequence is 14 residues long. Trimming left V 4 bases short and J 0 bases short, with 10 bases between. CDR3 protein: CASSLGGPSYEQYF. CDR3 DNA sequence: TGCGCCAGCAGCCTCGGGGGGCCCTCCTACGAGCAGTACTTC.

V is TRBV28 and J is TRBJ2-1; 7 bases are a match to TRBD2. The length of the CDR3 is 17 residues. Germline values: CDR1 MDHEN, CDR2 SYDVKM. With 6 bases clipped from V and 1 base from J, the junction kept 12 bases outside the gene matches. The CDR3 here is CASSKRSGTPSYNEQFF. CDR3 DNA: TGTGCCAGCAGCAAACGGAGCGGGACCCCATCCTACAATGAGCAGTTCTTC.

The CDR3 spells CSVTPRAGGTGELFF. The CDR3 nucleotides are TGCAGCGTTACTCCGCGAGCGGGAGGCACCGGGGAGCTGTTTTTT. V is TRBV29-1 and J is TRBJ2-2, with 9 nucleotides matching TRBD2. The CDR3 is 15 residues long. The germline CDR1 and CDR2 sequences are SQVTM and ANQGSEA. V shed 5 bases, J shed 4 bases, and the junction held 8 bases outside the gene matches.

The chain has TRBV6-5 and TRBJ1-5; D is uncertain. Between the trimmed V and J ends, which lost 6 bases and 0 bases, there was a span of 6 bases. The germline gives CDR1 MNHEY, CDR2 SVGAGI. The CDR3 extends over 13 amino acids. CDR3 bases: TGTGCCAGCAGCACATATAGCAATCAGCCCCAGCATTTT. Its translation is CASSTYSNQPQHF.

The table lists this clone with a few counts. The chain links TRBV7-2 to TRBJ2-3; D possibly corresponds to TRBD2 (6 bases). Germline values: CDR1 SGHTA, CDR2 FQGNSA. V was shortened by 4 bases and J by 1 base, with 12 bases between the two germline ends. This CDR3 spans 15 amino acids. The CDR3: CASSSDWGGTDTQYF. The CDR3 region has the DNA TGTGCCAGCAGCTCCGACTGGGGGGGCACAGATACGCAGTATTTT.

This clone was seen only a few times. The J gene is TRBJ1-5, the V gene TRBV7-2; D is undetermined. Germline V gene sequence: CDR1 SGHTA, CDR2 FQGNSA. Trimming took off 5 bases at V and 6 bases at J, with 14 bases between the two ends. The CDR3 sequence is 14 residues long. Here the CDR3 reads CASSARWEGQPQHF. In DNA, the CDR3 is TGTGCCAGCAGCGCGAGGTGGGAGGGTCAGCCCCAGCATTTT.